These T cell receptor beta chains were read from a single sample in a study of cytomegalovirus exposure and HLA in healthy donors. This table comes from immunoSEQ multiplex PCR, and its TCRdb copy is limited to in-frame clones, with some not included. The table lists 300,000 to 450,000 clones, 86% of them singletons. The sample was PBMCs. The receptor set was obtained from a woman aged 18-29 years in good health and CMV-seronegative. The CDR3 runs from the conserved cysteine through the conserved F or W. A D gene is named only where the DNA matches it firmly. Size values are once, few and many counts, or a class for expanded clones, and some rows have none.

j_call	v_call	d_call	clone_size	cdr3_aa	cdr3_nt
TRBJ1-2	TRBV5-1	NA	NA	CASSLETGVSNYGYTF	TGCGCCAGCAGCTTGGAGACAGGTGTATCTAACTATGGCTACACCTTC
TRBJ2-1	TRBV19	TRBD2	NA	CASSLAGTYNEQFF	TGTGCCAGTAGTCTAGCGGGAACATACAATGAGCAGTTCTTC
TRBJ1-1	TRBV5-4	NA	NA	CASSLWRGTGTEAFF	TGTGCCAGCAGCTTGTGGAGGGGTACGGGTACTGAAGCTTTCTTT
TRBJ2-1	TRBV14	TRBD2	NA	CASNPGGSMYNEQFF	TGTGCCAGCAACCCGGGGGGGAGCATGTACAATGAGCAGTTCTTC
TRBJ2-7	TRBV2	TRBD1	few	CASRGQGAREQYF	TGTGCCAGCAGGGGACAGGGGGCGCGCGAGCAGTACTTC
TRBJ2-7	TRBV27	TRBD2	NA	CASSLGGLAGTYEQYF	TGTGCCAGCAGTTTAGGGGGACTAGCGGGAACTTACGAGCAGTACTTC
TRBJ2-7	TRBV9	TRBD1	NA	CASSAGTGPYEQYF	TGTGCCAGCAGCGCCGGGACAGGCCCCTACGAGCAGTACTTC
TRBJ2-7	TRBV28	TRBD2	NA	CASSFTSGSSYEQYF	TGTGCCAGCAGTTTCACTAGCGGGAGCTCCTACGAGCAGTACTTC
TRBJ1-1	TRBV29-1	NA	NA	CSGVNTEAFF	TGCAGCGGCGTGAACACTGAAGCTTTCTTT
TRBJ2-2	TRBV5-1	TRBD2	NA	CASSPERGTGELFF	TGCGCCAGCAGCCCGGAGCGGGGTACCGGGGAGCTGTTTTTT
TRBJ2-7	TRBV30	TRBD1	NA	CAWSFSGGPYEQYF	TGTGCCTGGAGTTTCTCAGGGGGCCCCTACGAGCAGTACTTC
TRBJ1-4	TRBV28	TRBD1	NA	CASSGDRETEKLFF	TGTGCCAGCAGTGGAGACAGGGAGACTGAAAAACTGTTTTTT
TRBJ1-6	TRBV11-2	TRBD1	NA	CASSGQGKASPLHF	TGTGCCAGCAGCGGACAGGGAAAGGCTTCACCCCTCCACTTT
TRBJ1-5	TRBV28	TRBD1	NA	CASSRYTGGGNQPQHF	TGTGCCAGCAGTCGCTACACAGGGGGCGGCAATCAGCCCCAGCATTTT